This T cell receptor (beta chain) was documented in a study of cytomegalovirus exposure and HLA in healthy donors. The sample holds a few counts of this clone. Primers included in the PCR were 60 Vbeta and 13 Jbeta primers. Assay: immunoSEQ multiplex PCR; the TCRdb copy retains only in-frame clones and omits some. The sample consists of 200,000 or so clones, around 85% of them appearing once. The CDR3 has 13 residues. Germline assignment: CDR1 SNHLY and CDR2 FYNNEI. Trimming stripped 6 bases from V and 5 bases from J, with 13 bases between. The source is a man aged 45-65 years in good health and CMV-seronegative. Sequenced sample: PBMCs. This sequence joins TRBV2 and TRBJ1-1; a weak D match, TRBD1 (6 bases). The CDR3 DNA reads as TGTGCCAGCAGCGAACAGGGTTTGACTGAAGCTTTCTTT. Amino acid sequence: CASSEQGLTEAFF.